Listed here is a single T cell receptor beta chain. Antigen unknown. Patients aged 18 to 65 had newly diagnosed hyperthyroidism lasting under 2 months. Exclusion followed for patients with uncontrolled infection, other autoimmune disease, pregnancy or lactation. Diagnostic assessment was based on clinical symptoms, serum thyroxine and TRAb, thyroid ultrasound and orbital computed tomography. The record originates from a study of T cells in Graves' hyperthyroidism and ophthalmopathy. Regarding the study as a whole: Blood shared most expanded thyroid clonotypes above 0.001.

RNA transcripts yielded amplified TCR beta CDR3 regions. HTBI primers were the set used in a first-round RT-PCR of the TCR CDR3. TCRdb analysed the multiplex PCR reads with MiXCR anew, one entry per CDR3 protein. The sample consists of roughly 740,000 distinct CDR3 sequences, approximately 16% of them appearing once. The germline V gene encodes CDR1 SGHRS and CDR2 YFSETQ. This CDR3 comprises 17 residues. The V and J ends lost 1 base and 6 bases, in that order; junction bases with no gene match: 9. J is TRBJ1-5 and V is TRBV5-1; TRBD1 aligns across 11 bases. Sequenced sample: blood. This TCR derives from a man aged 18 to 29 with Graves' hyperthyroidism. CDR3 residues: CASSLSRPGQGVQPQHF. In DNA form, the CDR3 reads TGCGCCAGCAGCTTGAGTCGTCCGGGACAGGGGGTTCAGCCCCAGCATTTT.